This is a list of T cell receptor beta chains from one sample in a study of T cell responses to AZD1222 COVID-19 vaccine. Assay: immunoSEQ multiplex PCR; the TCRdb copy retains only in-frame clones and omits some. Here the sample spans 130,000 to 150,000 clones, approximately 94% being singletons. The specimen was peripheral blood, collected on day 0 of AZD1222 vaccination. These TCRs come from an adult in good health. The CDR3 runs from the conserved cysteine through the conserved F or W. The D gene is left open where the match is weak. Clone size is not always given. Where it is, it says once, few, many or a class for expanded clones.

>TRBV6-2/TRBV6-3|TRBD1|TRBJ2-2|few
CASSGQGETGELFF
TGTGCCAGCAGCGGACAGGGGGAAACCGGGGAGCTGTTTTTT
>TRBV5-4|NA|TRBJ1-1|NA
CALGWQLNTEAFF
TGTGCCCTCGGGTGGCAATTGAACACTGAAGCTTTCTTT
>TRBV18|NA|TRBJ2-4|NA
CASSELAKNIQYF
TGTGCCAGCTCAGAGCTAGCCAAAAACATTCAGTACTTC
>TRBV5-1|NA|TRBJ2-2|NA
CASSLSDRELFF
TGCGCCAGCAGCTTGAGCGACAGAGAGCTGTTTTTT
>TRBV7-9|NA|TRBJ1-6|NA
CASSLAERSPLHF
TGTGCCAGCAGCTTAGCTGAGCGATCACCCCTCCACTTT
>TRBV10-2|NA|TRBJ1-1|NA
CASSSQGNTEAFF
TGCGCCAGCAGTTCACAGGGTAACACTGAAGCTTTCTTT
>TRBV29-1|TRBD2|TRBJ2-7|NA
CSVEDPGTSGSFSSYEQYF
TGCAGCGTTGAAGACCCCGGGACTAGCGGGAGTTTTAGTTCCTACGAGCAGTACTTC
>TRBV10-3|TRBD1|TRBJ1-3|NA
CAIGTGSGNTIYF
TGTGCCATCGGGACAGGGAGTGGAAACACCATATATTTT
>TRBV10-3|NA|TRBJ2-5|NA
CAISEGAGARQETQYF
TGTGCCATCAGTGAGGGGGCGGGGGCCAGACAAGAGACCCAGTACTTC
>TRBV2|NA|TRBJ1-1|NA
CASARGSTEAFF
TGTGCCAGCGCGAGAGGTAGCACTGAAGCTTTCTTT
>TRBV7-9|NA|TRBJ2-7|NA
CASNGGGSYEQYF
TGTGCCAGCAACGGGGGTGGGTCCTACGAGCAGTACTTC
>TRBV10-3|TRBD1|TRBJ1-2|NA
CAISDGLGQGYGYTF
TGTGCCATCAGTGACGGCTTGGGACAGGGCTATGGCTACACCTTC
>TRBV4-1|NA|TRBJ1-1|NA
CASSQPTLRQADGNTEAFF
TGCGCCAGCAGCCAACCTACGCTAAGACAGGCCGATGGGAACACTGAAGCTTTCTTT
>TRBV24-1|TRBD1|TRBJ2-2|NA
CATRGQGATGELFF
TGTGCCACCAGGGGACAGGGGGCGACCGGGGAGCTGTTTTTT
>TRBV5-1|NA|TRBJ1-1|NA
CASSPWGTDMNTEAFF
TGCGCCAGCAGCCCTTGGGGCACAGACATGAACACTGAAGCTTTCTTT
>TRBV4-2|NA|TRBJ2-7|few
CASSERGGPYEQYF
TGTGCCAGCAGCGAGAGAGGGGGGCCCTACGAGCAGTACTTC
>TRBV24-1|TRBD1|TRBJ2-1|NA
CATSGGQGAIAGAREQFF
TGTGCCACCAGTGGGGGACAGGGGGCAATAGCGGGAGCGCGGGAGCAGTTCTTC
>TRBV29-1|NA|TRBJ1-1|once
CSALYTEAFF
TGCAGCGCCTTATACACTGAAGCTTTCTTT
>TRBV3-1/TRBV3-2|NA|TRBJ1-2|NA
CASSHLEGYTF
TGTGCCAGCAGCCACCTGGAAGGCTACACCTTC
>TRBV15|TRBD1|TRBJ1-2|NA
CATSRDRTGRYGYTF
TGTGCCACCAGCAGAGACCGGACAGGTCGATATGGCTACACCTTC
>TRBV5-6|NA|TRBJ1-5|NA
CASSLAGAQASNQPQHF
TGTGCCAGCAGCTTGGCGGGTGCCCAGGCGTCCAATCAGCCCCAGCATTTT
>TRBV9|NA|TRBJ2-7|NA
CASSVRADSYEQYF
TGTGCCAGCAGCGTGAGGGCGGACAGCTACGAGCAGTACTTC